Each of the 26 T cell receptor beta chains below was sequenced from the same sample in a study of early T cells in non-severe SARS-CoV-2 infection. From the 5' RACE reads, TCRdb called clonotypes with MiXCR, one entry per CDR3 protein. The sample consists of 80,000 or so distinct CDR3 sequences, roughly 6% of them appearing once. What was sequenced was whole blood. These receptors were taken from an adult who was a healthcare worker with PCR-confirmed SARS-CoV-2 infection or an uninfected control (not recorded which).

This clonotype was seen many times. The rearrangement joins TRBV20-1 to TRBJ2-3; 10 bases are shared with TRBD2. The V gene's germline CDR1 is DFQATT and CDR2 SNEGSKA (reference sequence). The V gene end was trimmed by 5 bases and the J gene end by 1 base; junction bases not matched to a gene: 3. The CDR3 spans 14 residues. CDR3 sequence (DNA): TGCAGTGCTCCCGGGACTAGCGGCACAGATACGCAGTATTTT. It codes for CSAPGTSGTDTQYF.

At least ten counts were recorded for this clonotype. The V call is TRBV3-1, the J call TRBJ1-1, with D maybe TRBD1 (5 bases). Germline assignment: CDR1 LGHDT and CDR2 YNNKEL (reference sequence). V was shortened by 1 base and J by 1 base, with 13 bases between the two germline ends. This CDR3 contains 16 residues. The CDR3 sequence: CASSQVRAMGNTEAFF. The CDR3 DNA follows: TGTGCCAGCAGCCAAGTCAGGGCCATGGGGAACACTGAAGCTTTCTTT.

This clonotype was observed at least ten times. The chain carries TRBV6-5 and TRBJ1-2; D gene uncertain. Trimming pared 4 bases from V and 1 base from J, leaving 7 bases between. The CDR3 sequence is 13 residues long. Germline CDR1 reads MNHEY; CDR2 reads SVGAGI. CDR3: CASSSTLNYGYTF. CDR3 nucleotide sequence: TGTGCCAGCAGTTCAACTCTTAACTATGGCTACACCTTC.

This clonotype has at least ten counts. The V gene is TRBV4-2, the J gene TRBJ2-7; 8 bases align to TRBD2. The V gene end was trimmed by 0 bases and the J gene end by 4 bases; junction bases not matched to a gene: 5. Germline loops: CDR1 LGHNA, CDR2 YNFKEQ. The CDR3 loop spans 15 amino acids. This CDR3 reads CASSQDMVAGYEQYF. The DNA of the CDR3 is TGTGCCAGCAGCCAAGATATGGTAGCGGGGTACGAGCAGTACTTC.

This clonotype was found a few times. The chain couples TRBV29-1 to TRBJ2-2, with unresolved D. There are 12 residues in the CDR3. Trimming pared 7 bases from V and 1 base from J, leaving 7 bases between. Germline V gene sequence: CDR1 SQVTM, CDR2 ANQGSEA. In DNA form, the CDR3 reads TGCAGCGCCGTGGGGAACACCGGGGAGCTGTTTTTT. Translation: CSAVGNTGELFF.

This clonotype appeared many times. The V call is TRBV6-1, the J call TRBJ2-7, with 10 nucleotides matching TRBD1. Germline values: CDR1 MNHNS, CDR2 SASEGT. The CDR3 totals 16 residues. V was pared by 3 bases and J by 5 bases, with 10 bases of the junction left unmatched. The DNA of the CDR3 is TGTGCCAGCAGTGAGATCCCGGGACAGGGGTTCGACGAGCAGTACTTC. It specifies CASSEIPGQGFDEQYF.

CDR3 protein: CASTARDGLLDTQYF. The DNA for the CDR3 is TGTGCCAGTACCGCCCGGGACGGCTTGTTGGATACGCAGTATTTT. V is TRBV19 and J is TRBJ2-3; D might be TRBD1 or TRBD2, each matching 5 bases. Germline-derived CDR1 and CDR2 are LNHDA and SQIVND (reference sequence). CDR3 length: 15 amino acids. Deletions cut 7 bases from V and 6 bases from J, with 20 bases between.

In its sample, this clonotype was seen many times. The chain combines TRBV20-1 with TRBJ1-1; TRBD1 matches 7 bases. In germline, CDR1 is DFQATT, CDR2 SNEGSKA (reference sequence). The CDR3 spans 16 residues. With V trimmed by 2 bases and J by 0 bases, 9 bases remained unmatched. The CDR3 protein is CSARPVGGTVNTEAFF. The CDR3 nucleotides are TGCAGTGCTAGACCCGTCGGGGGGACAGTGAACACTGAAGCTTTCTTT.

This clonotype has a count of ten or more. The rearrangement links TRBV7-2 to TRBJ2-3, with D possibly TRBD1 on 5 matching bases. The CDR3 runs 15 residues. CDR1 SGHTA and CDR2 FQGNSA come from the germline V gene. The V gene lost 5 bases and the J gene lost 4 bases, with 16 bases spanning the gap. The CDR3 DNA sequence: TGTGCCAGCAGCCTTCAGGGCCAGGAAGCAGATACGCAGTATTTT. Amino acids: CASSLQGQEADTQYF. Complete variable domain (other parts from reference TRBV7-2 and TRBJ2-3): GAGVSQSPSNKVTEKGKDVELRCDPISGHTALYWYRQSLGQGLEFLIYFQGNSAPDKSGLPSDRFSAERTGGSVSTLTIQRTQQEDSAVYLCASSLQGQEADTQYFGPGTRLTVL.

This clonotype occurred many times. The chain is built from TRBV3-1 and TRBJ2-7, with 7 bases matching TRBD2. Germline V gives CDR1 LGHDT, CDR2 YNNKEL (reference sequence). V lost 6 bases and J lost 0; bases outside the gene matches: 8. The CDR3 has 15 residues. Here the CDR3 DNA reads TGTGCCAGCAGTTACAGCGGGGCGAGCTCCTACGAGCAGTACTTC. Encoded protein: CASSYSGASSYEQYF.

This clonotype was detected only a few times. V usage is TRBV7-8 and J usage is TRBJ2-7; D gene unclear. Germline V gene data show CDR1 as SGHVS and CDR2 as FQNEAQ. This CDR3 has 15 residues. V was shortened by 5 bases and J by 4 bases, with 18 bases between the two germline ends. Written as DNA, the CDR3 is TGTGCCAGCAGCGGCCCCGGCTCGCAGTTGTACGAGCAGTACTTC. Translation gives CASSGPGSQLYEQYF.

This clonotype showed up many times. The chain couples TRBV20-1 to TRBJ1-5; TRBD1 aligns across 8 bases. The junction had 7 bases not matched to a gene; V was cut back by 0 bases and J by 6 bases. The CDR3 has 15 residues. Looked up from germline, CDR1 is DFQATT and CDR2 is SNEGSKA (reference sequence). CDR3 sequence (DNA): TGCAGTGCTAGAGACCCGACAGGGGACGGTCAGCCCCAGCATTTT. It specifies CSARDPTGDGQPQHF.

The sample holds many counts of this clonotype. This rearrangement joins TRBV14 to TRBJ2-3, with TRBD2 matching 9 bases. The V and J ends lost 1 base and 2 bases, in that order; junction bases with no gene match: 7. The CDR3 sequence is 17 residues long. Germline CDR1 and CDR2: SGHDN and FVKESK. The CDR3 region is CASSQVRLAGNTDTQYF. The CDR3 coding sequence is TGTGCCAGCAGCCAAGTTCGGCTAGCGGGGAACACAGATACGCAGTATTTT.

This clonotype has at least ten counts. The V gene is TRBV20-1, the J gene TRBJ2-1; TRBD2 matches 12 bases. Germline loops: CDR1 DFQATT, CDR2 SNEGSKA (reference sequence). The J segment lost 14 bases and the V segment lost 7 bases, leaving 12 bases of the junction unmatched. The CDR3 totals 13 residues. This chain's CDR3 is CSVQTSGSPLEFF. DNA of the CDR3: TGCAGTGTACAGACTAGCGGGAGCCCTCTTGAGTTCTTC.

The chain couples TRBV3-1 to TRBJ2-6; 9 bases map to TRBD2. With 0 bases clipped from V and 0 bases from J, the junction kept 6 bases outside the gene matches. Germline-derived CDR1 and CDR2 are LGHDT and YNNKEL (reference sequence). CDR3 length: 19 residues. The CDR3 nucleotides are TGTGCCAGCAGCCAAGACTCAAGCGGGAGGCTCTCTGGGGCCAACGTCCTGACTTTC. Protein sequence: CASSQDSSGRLSGANVLTF.

This clonotype occurred a few times. The chain has TRBV11-2 and TRBJ2-1; D unresolved. Per the germline V gene, CDR1 is SGHAT and CDR2 is FQNNGV. The CDR3 is made up of 12 amino acids. Trimming removed 4 bases from V and 10 bases from J, with 11 bases in between. The CDR3 coding sequence is TGTGCCAGCAGCTATGCCCAGCGCGAGCAGTTCTTC. Its translation is CASSYAQREQFF.

This clonotype was recorded many times. V and J are TRBV20-1 and TRBJ1-1, with no clear D. Germline CDR1 DFQATT, CDR2 SNEGSKA (reference sequence). The CDR3 has 15 amino acids. V dropped 2 bases and J dropped 6 bases, with 19 bases sitting between them. Here the CDR3 reads CSARLSAGKRAEAFF. The CDR3, as DNA: TGCAGTGCTAGATTATCAGCCGGGAAGAGGGCTGAAGCTTTCTTT.

This clonotype was counted many times. The gene calls are TRBV12-3 or TRBV12-4 and TRBJ2-5; D tentatively fits TRBD1 or TRBD2 (5 bases each). Trimming removed 3 bases from V and 6 bases from J, with 14 bases in between. The CDR3 spans 14 residues. CDR3: CASSLYGTQKTQYF. The CDR3 DNA reads as TGTGCCAGCAGTTTGTACGGGACGCAGAAGACCCAGTACTTC.

This clonotype was picked up a small number of times. The rearrangement links TRBV6-4 to TRBJ2-1; 10 bases match TRBD1. The CDR3 totals 14 residues. Germline V gene lookup returns CDR1 MRHNA and CDR2 SNTAGT. J lost 7 bases, V lost 4 bases, and 4 bases had no gene match. The DNA for the CDR3 is TGTGCCAGCAGTGTCGGGACAGGGGCTAATGAGCAGTTCTTC. Translating it yields CASSVGTGANEQFF.

The chain has TRBV6-6 and TRBJ2-2; TRBD2 might be the D (5 bases). CDR1 is MNHNY and CDR2 is SVGAGI in the germline V gene (reference sequence). There are 15 residues in the CDR3. Trimming cost V 3 bases and J 1 base, with 9 bases left between them. The CDR3 DNA follows: TGTGCCAGCAGTTATAAGCGGATGAACACCGGGGAGCTGTTTTTT. Protein product: CASSYKRMNTGELFF.

This clonotype was detected many times. The chain carries TRBV5-4 and TRBJ1-5, with 7 nucleotides matching TRBD1. V lost 5 bases, J lost 7 bases, and 18 bases stayed unmatched. Germline CDR1 reads SGHNT; CDR2 reads YYREEE (reference sequence). This CDR3 spans 17 amino acids. Here the CDR3 reads CASSFRRGGADQQPQHF. For the CDR3, the DNA is TGTGCCAGCAGTTTTAGAAGAGGGGGCGCGGATCAGCAGCCCCAGCATTTT.

The sample holds many counts of this clonotype. This chain joins TRBV7-9 and TRBJ1-6; D unresolved. Trimming cost V 1 base and J 8 bases, with 12 bases left between them. The CDR3 length is 15 residues. Germline CDR1 reads SEHNR; CDR2 reads FQNEAQ (reference sequence). CDR3 in DNA: TGTGCCAGCAGCTTAGAGAGGACTCTCGATTCACCCCTCCACTTT. It is translated as CASSLERTLDSPLHF.

The sample holds many counts of this clonotype. The V gene is TRBV5-1, the J gene TRBJ1-1, with a tentative D call TRBD1 (5 bases). This CDR3 region has 16 residues. Trimming took 2 bases from V and 4 from J, leaving 18 bases between them. CDR1 is SGHRS and CDR2 is YFSETQ in the germline V gene. For the CDR3, the DNA is TGCGCCAGCAGCTTCCGGGGCCCCGGGATCGGCACTGAAGCTTTCTTT. This codes for CASSFRGPGIGTEAFF.

This clonotype occurred many times. CDR3 DNA: TGTGCCAGCAGCTTAGTTATCGGACTAGCGGCTATCTACAATGAGCAGTTCTTC. Amino acids: CASSLVIGLAAIYNEQFF. The chain carries TRBV7-9 and TRBJ2-1, with 10 positions matching TRBD2. The CDR3 runs to 18 residues. Trimming removed 1 base from V and 3 bases from J; junction bases left unmatched: 9. Germline values: CDR1 SEHNR, CDR2 FQNEAQ (reference sequence). Full variable domain (outside the CDR3, taken from reference TRBV7-9 and TRBJ2-1): DTGVSQNPRHKITKRGQNVTFRCDPISEHNRLYWYRQTLGQGPEFLTYFQNEAQLEKSRLLSDRFSAERPKGSFSTLEIQRTEQGDSAMYLCASSLVIGLAAIYNEQFFGPGTRLTVL.

This clonotype was picked up many times. The CDR3 loop reads CASSRAQRRYEQYF. CDR3 nucleotide sequence: TGTGCCAGCAGCCGGGCGCAGAGAAGATACGAGCAGTACTTC. The chain combines TRBV3-1 with TRBJ2-7; no clear D. CDR3 length equals 14 residues. V shed 4 bases and J shed 4 bases, with 14 bases lying between them. Germline V gene sequence: CDR1 LGHDT, CDR2 YNNKEL (reference sequence).

There are many counts of this clonotype. The chain links TRBV24-1 to TRBJ2-2; 7 nucleotides match TRBD1. In germline, CDR1 is KGHDR, CDR2 SFDVKD. The CDR3 sequence is 15 residues long. Trimming took 3 bases from V and 7 from J; bases not matched to a gene: 7. This CDR3 is CATSDPRQGHGELFF. The CDR3 coding sequence is TGTGCCACCAGTGATCCGCGACAGGGACACGGGGAGCTGTTTTTT.